A selection of T cell receptor beta chains follows, all from one sample in a study of T cells in Graves' hyperthyroidism and ophthalmopathy. TCRdb reprocessed the multiplex PCR reads with MiXCR, giving one entry per CDR3 protein. Of about 210,000 distinct CDR3 sequences in the sample, roughly 17% are singletons; the top ten hold roughly 53%. Sequencing was performed on blood. These receptor sequences come from a man aged 50-60 years with Graves' hyperthyroidism. CDR3s include the opening cysteine and the closing phenylalanine or tryptophan. The order of the fields is clone size, V gene, J gene, CDR3 length, D gene, CDR3 DNA, CDR3 protein. A D gene is named only where the DNA matches it firmly. Rows may omit the clone size; those that give it use once, few, many or a size class.

many,TRBV20-1,TRBJ2-2,16,.,TGCAGTGCGAGAAGAGGTGGGGGGTCGAACACCGGGGAGCTGTTTTTT,CSARRGGGSNTGELFF
many,TRBV5-1,TRBJ1-6,14,.,TGCGCCAGCCAGCTCTGGGGCGGGACTTCACCCCTCCACTTT,CASQLWGGTSPLHF
.,TRBV20-1,TRBJ2-3,15,.,TGCAGTGCACTTGACTCATTTGCGGGCACAGATACGCAGTATTTT,CSALDSFAGTDTQYF
.,TRBV3-1,TRBJ2-2,18,TRBD2,TGTGCCAGCAGCCAAGAAATTTTAGGACTAGCGGGCACCGGGGAGCTGTTTTTT,CASSQEILGLAGTGELFF
.,TRBV3-1,TRBJ2-1,20,.,TGTGCCAGCAGCCAAGATACTTTCTTCCATTATGTAAACTCCTACAATGAGCAGTTCTTC,CASSQDTFFHYVNSYNEQFF
many,TRBV28,TRBJ2-7,15,.,TGTGCCAGCAGTCCCTCACTAGGGCGCTCCTACGAGCAGTACTTC,CASSPSLGRSYEQYF
many,TRBV5-1,TRBJ2-7,15,TRBD2,TGCGCCAGCAGCTTGGCTAGCGGGGTCTCCTACGAGCAGTACTTC,CASSLASGVSYEQYF
many,TRBV28,TRBJ2-3,18,TRBD2,TGTGCCAGCAGTTTTATGAGATTGCGGGAGGCTAGCACAGATACGCAGTATTTT,CASSFMRLREASTDTQYF
many,TRBV2,TRBJ2-3,14,.,TGTGCCAGCAGCGCCGCCTTTGGCACAGATACGCAGTATTTT,CASSAAFGTDTQYF
many,TRBV2,TRBJ1-1,16,.,TGTGCCAGCAGTTGGGATTCAGGGGAGGGCGGCACTGAAGCTTTCTTT,CASSWDSGEGGTEAFF
many,TRBV20-1,TRBJ2-3,13,.,TGCAGTGCTAGATTAAGGGTCCGGGATACGCAGTATTTT,CSARLRVRDTQYF
.,TRBV4-3,TRBJ1-4,14,.,TGCGCCAGCAGCCAGAGACAGAAATATGAAAAACTGTTTTTT,CASSQRQKYEKLFF
.,TRBV7-6,TRBJ2-2,16,TRBD2,TGTGCCAGCAGCTCCCAACGTTGGCGGGGGGCCGGGGAGCTGTTTTTT,CASSSQRWRGAGELFF
many,TRBV12-3/TRBV12-4,TRBJ1-1,15,.,TGTGCCAGCAGTTCTGTTCAAGCACAGAACACTGAAGCTTTCTTT,CASSSVQAQNTEAFF
few,TRBV2,TRBJ2-5,15,TRBD2,TGTGCCTCCGGACTAGCGGGAGGGCCCCAAGAGACCCAGTACTTC,CASGLAGGPQETQYF
many,TRBV19,TRBJ2-7,13,.,TGTGCCAGTAGTATGCGAGGGACCTACGAGCAGTACTTC,CASSMRGTYEQYF
.,TRBV7-2,TRBJ2-2,12,.,TGTGCCAGCAGCATGACCCTCGGGGAGCTGTTTTTT,CASSMTLGELFF
many,TRBV12-3/TRBV12-4,TRBJ1-3,15,.,TGTGCCAGCAGTTTAGCCGGGACGGCTGGAAACACCATATATTTT,CASSLAGTAGNTIYF
few,TRBV19,TRBJ1-5,16,.,TGTGCCAGTGGGGAATGGGGCCGGGTAGGCAATCAGCCCCAGCATTTT,CASGEWGRVGNQPQHF
many,TRBV24-1,TRBJ2-1,14,.,TGTGCCACCAGTCCCGAGGACGAGTACAATGAGCAGTTCTTC,CATSPEDEYNEQFF
many,TRBV15,TRBJ2-7,13,.,TGTGCCACCAGCAGAGATCCGGGAGACGAGCAGTACTTC,CATSRDPGDEQYF
many,TRBV7-7,TRBJ2-1,14,TRBD2,TGTGCTAGCAGCTCGGGACTAGCTTCCAATGAGCAGTTCTTC,CASSSGLASNEQFF
many,TRBV12-3/TRBV12-4,TRBJ2-5,13,TRBD1,TGTGCCAGCAGCCTTTCAGGGGGCTTGACCCAGTACTTC,CASSLSGGLTQYF
many,TRBV20-1,TRBJ2-3,12,.,TGCAGTGCTAGCGGAAGACGGGATACGCAGTATTTT,CSASGRRDTQYF
.,TRBV9,TRBJ2-7,15,TRBD1,TGTGCCAGCAGCGAGGGGGGACAGGTCGTTGGTGAGCAGTACTTC,CASSEGGQVVGEQYF
many,TRBV10-3,TRBJ2-1,14,TRBD2,TGTGCCATCAAAAGGACTAGCGGGAGTTATGAGCAGTTCTTC,CAIKRTSGSYEQFF
.,TRBV7-9,TRBJ2-1,16,.,TGTGCCTGCAGCCCCATGGCGGCCATCACCTACAATGAGCAGTTCTTC,CACSPMAAITYNEQFF
many,TRBV28,TRBJ2-3,16,TRBD2,TGTGCCAGCAGGGAGGGACTAGCGGGAGGAACAGATACGCAGTATTTT,CASREGLAGGTDTQYF
many,TRBV20-1,TRBJ2-1,12,.,TGCAGTGCCAGGGACCCACTTCATGAGCAGTTCTTC,CSARDPLHEQFF
many,TRBV24-1,TRBJ1-1,16,TRBD1,TGTGCCACCAGTGATCATGACAGGGACGAGTACACTGAAGCTTTCTTT,CATSDHDRDEYTEAFF
many,TRBV7-3,TRBJ1-1,14,TRBD1,TGTGCCAGCAGCAGCCAGGGGGGGAACACTGAAGCTTTCTTT,CASSSQGGNTEAFF
.,TRBV28,TRBJ2-7,18,TRBD1,TGTGCCGGCAGTTCAACGTTCCTCGGGACAGGGCCAGTGTACGAGCAGTACTTC,CAGSSTFLGTGPVYEQYF
.,TRBV12-3/TRBV12-4,TRBJ2-5,12,TRBD1,TGTGCCAGCATCCGACAGGGGGAGACCCAGTACTTC,CASIRQGETQYF
.,TRBV7-9,TRBJ1-2,15,.,TGTGCCAGCAGCTTGGCCAGGGCACCTTTTCTTGGCTACACCTTC,CASSLARAPFLGYTF
many,TRBV5-1,TRBJ1-1,16,TRBD1,TGCGCCAGCAGCTCCTATAACGGACAGGGGGGCACTGAAGCTTTCTTT,CASSSYNGQGGTEAFF
many,TRBV3-1,TRBJ1-1,14,.,TGTGCCAGCAGCCAAAGAAATCTGAACACTGAAGCTTTCTTT,CASSQRNLNTEAFF
many,TRBV27,TRBJ2-2,13,.,TGTGCCAGCAGTTTCGGACAGACCGGGGAGCTGTTTTTT,CASSFGQTGELFF
few,TRBV20-1,TRBJ2-3,15,TRBD2,TGCAGTGCTGGAACAAGGAGCGGGATCGTAGATACGCAGTATTTT,CSAGTRSGIVDTQYF